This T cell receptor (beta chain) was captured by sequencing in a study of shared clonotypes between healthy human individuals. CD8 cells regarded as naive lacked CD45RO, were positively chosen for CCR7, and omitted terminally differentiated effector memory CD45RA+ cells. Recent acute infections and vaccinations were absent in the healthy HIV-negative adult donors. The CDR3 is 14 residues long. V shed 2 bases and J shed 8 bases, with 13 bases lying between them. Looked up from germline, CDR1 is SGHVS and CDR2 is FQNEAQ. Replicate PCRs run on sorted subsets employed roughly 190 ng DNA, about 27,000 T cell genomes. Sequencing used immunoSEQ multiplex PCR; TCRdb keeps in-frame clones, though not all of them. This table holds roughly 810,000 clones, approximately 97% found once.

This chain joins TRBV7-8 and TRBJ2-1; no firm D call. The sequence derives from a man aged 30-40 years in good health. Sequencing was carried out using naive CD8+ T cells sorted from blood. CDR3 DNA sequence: TGTGCCAGCAGCTTACCCGACTGGGGATATGAGCAGTTCTTC. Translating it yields CASSLPDWGYEQFF.